These T cell receptor beta chains were read from a single sample in a study of radiotherapy plus CTLA-4 blockade in lung cancer. Clones were read by immunoSEQ multiplex PCR, and TCRdb kept only the in-frame ones, dropping some. The repertoire holds over 70,000 clones, with around 85% as singletons. The sample in question was peripheral blood, obtained from a patient treated with radiotherapy plus ipilimumab. The receptors stem from a human donor with non-small cell lung cancer who had a partial response to radiotherapy plus ipilimumab. Each CDR3 is given with its conserved first and last residue. Fields, in order: CDR3 protein, J gene, V gene.

CDR3aa: CASSEGTGAGYGYTF; j_gene: TRBJ1-2; v_gene: TRBV6-4
CDR3aa: CASSLHGRPGNTIYF; j_gene: TRBJ1-3; v_gene: TRBV28
CDR3aa: CASSPITSGHYNEQFF; j_gene: TRBJ2-1; v_gene: TRBV18
CDR3aa: CASRTSPLRDRGNTDTQYF; j_gene: TRBJ2-3; v_gene: TRBV2
CDR3aa: CASILSGSNNEQFF; j_gene: TRBJ2-1; v_gene: TRBV2
CDR3aa: CASSYVRPAGVPEQYF; j_gene: TRBJ2-7; v_gene: TRBV6-5
CDR3aa: CASSQGVGSNQPQHF; j_gene: TRBJ1-5; v_gene: TRBV7-2
CDR3aa: CATSTPGLAVNEQFF; j_gene: TRBJ2-1; v_gene: TRBV15
CDR3aa: CASSEQGALTEAFF; j_gene: TRBJ1-1; v_gene: TRBV7-2
CDR3aa: CAWRRRGTDTQYF; j_gene: TRBJ2-3; v_gene: TRBV30
CDR3aa: CASSWREHYNEQFF; j_gene: TRBJ2-1; v_gene: TRBV9
CDR3aa: CASSLVRVGNEQFF; j_gene: TRBJ2-1; v_gene: TRBV7-2
CDR3aa: CASSIRGQGARTEAFF; j_gene: TRBJ1-1; v_gene: TRBV19
CDR3aa: CASSLRGDTEAFF; j_gene: TRBJ1-1; v_gene: TRBV6-5
CDR3aa: CASSLALTRTGATEAFF; j_gene: TRBJ1-1; v_gene: TRBV7-8
CDR3aa: CASSGTYRAGELFF; j_gene: TRBJ2-2; v_gene: TRBV6-1
CDR3aa: CASSLGGTGARNTEAFF; j_gene: TRBJ1-1; v_gene: TRBV7-2
CDR3aa: CASSTGLNTEAFF; j_gene: TRBJ1-1; v_gene: TRBV18
CDR3aa: CASSSPAAAPSGNTIYF; j_gene: TRBJ1-3; v_gene: TRBV7-9
CDR3aa: CASSEYGGSSQNIQYF; j_gene: TRBJ2-4; v_gene: TRBV25-1
CDR3aa: CASSAHRVSLNTEAFF; j_gene: TRBJ1-1; v_gene: TRBV9
CDR3aa: CASSPQTGTLLAAREQYF; j_gene: TRBJ2-7; v_gene: TRBV27
CDR3aa: CASSYDRVGTEAFF; j_gene: TRBJ1-1; v_gene: TRBV6-5
CDR3aa: CASSPRNSVANEQFF; j_gene: TRBJ2-1; v_gene: TRBV18
CDR3aa: CAAKNGAGVSTDTQYF; j_gene: TRBJ2-3; v_gene: TRBV28
CDR3aa: CATSRVGQVGGGAFF; j_gene: TRBJ1-1; v_gene: TRBV15
CDR3aa: CASGLVRGEQFF; j_gene: TRBJ2-1; v_gene: TRBV12-5
CDR3aa: CASSAARGSTGELFF; j_gene: TRBJ2-2; v_gene: TRBV6-5
CDR3aa: CASSLQGFNEQFF; j_gene: TRBJ2-1; v_gene: TRBV7-2
CDR3aa: CASSPRYRETLNQPQHF; j_gene: TRBJ1-5; v_gene: TRBV18
CDR3aa: CASSVLLPIGGTEAFF; j_gene: TRBJ1-1; v_gene: TRBV9
CDR3aa: CASKTTVRANYGYTF; j_gene: TRBJ1-2; v_gene: TRBV19
CDR3aa: CASSTTGQSYGHTF; j_gene: TRBJ1-2; v_gene: TRBV19
CDR3aa: CASREGQNTNYGYTF; j_gene: TRBJ1-2; v_gene: TRBV28
CDR3aa: CASSPWTSGNEQFF; j_gene: TRBJ2-1; v_gene: TRBV18
CDR3aa: CASMRDRGSAEAFF; j_gene: TRBJ1-1; v_gene: TRBV6-1
CDR3aa: CASSWSGDTIYF; j_gene: TRBJ1-3; v_gene: TRBV5-5
CDR3aa: CASSLGLAPSTDTQYF; j_gene: TRBJ2-3; v_gene: TRBV7-2
CDR3aa: CASLSRGGVRQPQHF; j_gene: TRBJ1-5; v_gene: TRBV6-6
CDR3aa: CASSLGLAGSSGTQYF; j_gene: TRBJ2-5; v_gene: TRBV7-9
CDR3aa: CASIRAGLSTEAFF; j_gene: TRBJ1-1; v_gene: TRBV19
CDR3aa: CASSQAGRLVQETQYF; j_gene: TRBJ2-5; v_gene: TRBV4-1
CDR3aa: CAISGGPGGEETQYF; j_gene: TRBJ2-5; v_gene: TRBV10-3
CDR3aa: CASSPRPSAYEQYF; j_gene: TRBJ2-7; v_gene: TRBV5-6
CDR3aa: CAISGDRENTEAFF; j_gene: TRBJ1-1; v_gene: TRBV10-3
CDR3aa: CAWRGTGNADTQYF; j_gene: TRBJ2-3; v_gene: TRBV30
CDR3aa: CASSGQGYTEAFF; j_gene: TRBJ1-1; v_gene: TRBV2
CDR3aa: CAWSVLAGGGNEQFF; j_gene: TRBJ2-1; v_gene: TRBV30
CDR3aa: CASSQRQGDWPQHF; j_gene: TRBJ1-5; v_gene: TRBV4-2
CDR3aa: CASSLEPTGQAFF; j_gene: TRBJ1-1; v_gene: TRBV11-2
CDR3aa: CASRQTGDYGYTF; j_gene: TRBJ1-2; v_gene: TRBV6-1
CDR3aa: CASMGQGASSGDADTQYF; j_gene: TRBJ2-3; v_gene: TRBV2